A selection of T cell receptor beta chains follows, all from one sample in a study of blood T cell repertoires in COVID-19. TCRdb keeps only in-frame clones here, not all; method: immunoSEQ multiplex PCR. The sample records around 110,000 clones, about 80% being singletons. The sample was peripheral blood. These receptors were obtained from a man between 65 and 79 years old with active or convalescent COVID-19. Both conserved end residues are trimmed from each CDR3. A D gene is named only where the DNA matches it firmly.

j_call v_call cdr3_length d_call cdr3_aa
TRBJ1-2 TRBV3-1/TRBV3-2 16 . ASTRGHGTIPSNYGYT
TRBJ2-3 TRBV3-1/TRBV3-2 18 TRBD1 ASSQGGDRGPPSGTDTQY
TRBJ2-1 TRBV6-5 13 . ASSRQTGSYNEQF
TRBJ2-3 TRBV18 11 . ASSPLHTDTQY
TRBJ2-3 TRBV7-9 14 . ASSLGSGGQTDTQY
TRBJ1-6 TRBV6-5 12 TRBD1 ASSGTGETSPLH
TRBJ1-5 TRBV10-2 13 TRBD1 ASSPGTGGRQPQH
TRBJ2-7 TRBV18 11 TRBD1 ASSPGQGSEQY
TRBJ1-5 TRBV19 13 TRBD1 ASSFPGQGAKPQH
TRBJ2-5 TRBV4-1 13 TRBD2 ASSQLSAGAETQY
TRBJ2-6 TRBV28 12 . ASSLASGANVLT
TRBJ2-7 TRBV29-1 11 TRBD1 SVRLDRSYEQY
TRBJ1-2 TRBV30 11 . AWSVRGDYGYT
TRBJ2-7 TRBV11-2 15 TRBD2 ASSLGGRAGGSYEQY
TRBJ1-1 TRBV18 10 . ASSPEITEAF
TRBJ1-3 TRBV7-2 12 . ASSQQGTGNTIY
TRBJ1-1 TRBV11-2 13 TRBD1 ASSLPGTGVTEAF
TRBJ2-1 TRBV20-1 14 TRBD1 SASSPRDSSYNEQF
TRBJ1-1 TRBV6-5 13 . ASSYSGGRGTEAF
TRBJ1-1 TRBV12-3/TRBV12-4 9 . ASSLSVAAF